These 4 T cell receptor beta chains came from one sample sequenced in a study of cytomegalovirus exposure and HLA in healthy donors (dated by TCRdb to about 2017). Libraries came from the immunoSEQ multiplex PCR assay. A mixture of 60 forward primers for TCR Vbeta segments and 13 reverse primers for TCR Jbeta segments was used in the multiplex PCR. This immuneACCESS table, as held by TCRdb, lists in-frame sequences with V and J called but not all clones. Of the missing ones, under half trace to an unresolved V gene in checked studies; the others have no known cause. The sample table lists over 150,000 clones, about 82% of them with a count of one. Clones ranked in the top ten supply 7% of the sample. The sample was PBMCs. These receptors originate from a woman in her thirties in good health and CMV-seropositive.

V is TRBV11-1 and J is TRBJ2-2, with TRBD1 as a possible D gene (5 bases). With 3 bases removed from V and 6 bases from J, the gap between germline ends came to 11 bases. Germline V gene data show CDR1 as SGHAT and CDR2 as FQDESV (reference sequence). The CDR3 consists of 14 residues. The CDR3 DNA sequence: TGTGCCAGCAGCTTTCAGGGATTGGCCGGGGAGCTGTTTTTT. Translation: CASSFQGLAGELFF. Based on the CDR3 plus reference TRBV11-1 and TRBJ2-2, the full variable domain is EAEVAQSPRYKITEKSQAVAFWCDPISGHATLYWYRQILGQGPELLVQFQDESVVDDSQLPKDRFSAERLKGVDSTLKIQPAELGDSAMYLCASSFQGLAGELFFGEGSRLTVL.

The CDR3 protein is CASSPLQYLTDTQYF. The CDR3 DNA is TGTGCCAGCTCACCGTTACAGTACTTAACAGATACGCAGTATTTT. The V call is TRBV18, the J call TRBJ2-3, with no clear D. Per germline, CDR1 KGHSH and CDR2 LQKENI. V was trimmed by 3 bases and J by 3 bases, leaving 13 bases between them. This CDR3 is 15 amino acids long.

Regarding this clone: An end of the junction does not agree with germline; a read error may underlie this. The V gene is TRBV7-9, the J gene TRBJ1-3, with 7 bases lining up with TRBD1. This CDR3 has 16 amino acids. Germline lookup yields CDR1 SEHNR and CDR2 FQNEAQ (reference sequence). The CDR3 bases are TGTTCCAGCAGCCGACAGGGTTGGAGGGCTGGAAACACCATATATTTT. Its translation is CSSSRQGWRAGNTIYF.

V gene TRBV28 combines with J gene TRBJ2-7, with TRBD1 matching over 7 bases. CDR1 is MDHEN, CDR2 SYDVKM, per germline. J gave up 7 bases and V 5 bases, and 11 bases lay outside the gene matches. The CDR3 runs to 14 residues. Here the CDR3 reads CASSPATGLFEQYF. In nucleotides, the CDR3 is TGTGCCAGCAGTCCCGCGACAGGGTTGTTTGAGCAGTACTTC.